These T cell receptor beta chains were read from a single sample in a study of Ad26.COV2.S vaccination and SARS-CoV-2 variants. Libraries were prepared by immunoSEQ multiplex PCR; TCRdb keeps only in-frame clonotypes and omits some of them. The table lists about 320,000 clones, around four fifths of them singletons. The source was peripheral blood, collected in a trial of Ad26.COV2.S vaccine versus placebo. These receptors originate from a person between 18 and 65 years old who received the Ad26.COV2.S COVID-19 vaccine or a placebo. CDR3s include the opening cysteine and the closing phenylalanine or tryptophan. The order of the fields is V gene, J gene, clone size, D gene, CDR3 protein, CDR3 DNA. A D gene is named only where the DNA matches it firmly. Some rows have no size entry. The others give once, few or many, or a class for an expanded clone.

V gene: TRBV11-3
J gene: TRBJ2-7
clone size: -
D gene: -
CDR3 protein: CASSLEDPEQYF
CDR3 DNA: TGTGCCAGCAGCTTAGAGGACCCTGAGCAGTACTTC

V gene: TRBV27
J gene: TRBJ2-7
clone size: once
D gene: TRBD1
CDR3 protein: CASIKTGGSYEQYF
CDR3 DNA: TGTGCCAGCATCAAGACAGGGGGCTCTTACGAGCAGTACTTC

V gene: TRBV11-2
J gene: TRBJ1-1
clone size: -
D gene: TRBD1
CDR3 protein: CASSSDRVNTEAFF
CDR3 DNA: TGTGCCAGCAGCTCTGACAGGGTGAACACTGAAGCTTTCTTT

V gene: TRBV6-5
J gene: TRBJ1-1
clone size: -
D gene: -
CDR3 protein: CASGYGNTEAFF
CDR3 DNA: TGTGCCAGCGGGTACGGGAACACTGAAGCTTTCTTT

V gene: TRBV29-1
J gene: TRBJ1-2
clone size: -
D gene: TRBD1
CDR3 protein: CSVASGGAGGYGYTF
CDR3 DNA: TGCAGCGTCGCAAGCGGCGGGGCAGGGGGGTATGGCTACACCTTC

V gene: TRBV19
J gene: TRBJ1-2
clone size: -
D gene: TRBD1
CDR3 protein: CASSSPGQGYGYTF
CDR3 DNA: TGTGCCAGTAGTTCCCCGGGACAGGGGTATGGCTACACCTTC

V gene: TRBV18
J gene: TRBJ1-4
clone size: -
D gene: -
CDR3 protein: CASSQGLSNEKLFF
CDR3 DNA: TGTGCCAGCTCACAAGGGTTGTCTAATGAAAAACTGTTTTTT

V gene: TRBV2
J gene: TRBJ1-6
clone size: few
D gene: -
CDR3 protein: CASSEPGSGEVNSPLHF
CDR3 DNA: TGTGCCAGCAGTGAACCTGGATCGGGGGAAGTTAATTCACCCCTCCACTTT

V gene: TRBV7-7
J gene: TRBJ1-5
clone size: few
D gene: -
CDR3 protein: CASSLAPNSNQPQHF
CDR3 DNA: TGTGCTAGCAGCTTAGCTCCTAATAGCAATCAGCCCCAGCATTTT

V gene: TRBV7-3
J gene: TRBJ2-3
clone size: -
D gene: -
CDR3 protein: CASSSTDTQYF
CDR3 DNA: TGTGCCAGCAGCTCCACAGATACGCAGTATTTT

V gene: TRBV7-9
J gene: TRBJ1-2
clone size: -
D gene: -
CDR3 protein: CASSLELGGYGYTF
CDR3 DNA: TGTGCCAGCAGCTTAGAACTGGGGGGCTATGGCTACACCTTC

V gene: TRBV19
J gene: TRBJ1-5
clone size: -
D gene: -
CDR3 protein: CASHRDRNQPQHF
CDR3 DNA: TGTGCCAGTCACAGGGATCGCAATCAGCCCCAGCATTTT

V gene: TRBV7-9
J gene: TRBJ1-1
clone size: -
D gene: -
CDR3 protein: CASSLTNRAAFF
CDR3 DNA: TGTGCCAGCAGCTTAACCAACAGGGCTGCTTTCTTT

V gene: TRBV3-1/TRBV3-2
J gene: TRBJ1-2
clone size: once
D gene: -
CDR3 protein: CASSQGGGPGYTF
CDR3 DNA: TGTGCCAGCAGCCAAGGAGGAGGGCCCGGCTACACCTTC

V gene: TRBV5-3
J gene: TRBJ1-1
clone size: -
D gene: -
CDR3 protein: CARSLNRQRVGTEAFF
CDR3 DNA: TGTGCCAGAAGCTTAAACCGACAGCGAGTGGGCACTGAAGCTTTCTTT

V gene: TRBV9
J gene: TRBJ2-3
clone size: once
D gene: TRBD2
CDR3 protein: CASSVWRGGRDTQYF
CDR3 DNA: TGTGCCAGCAGCGTTTGGCGGGGGGGCCGGGATACGCAGTATTTT

V gene: TRBV2
J gene: TRBJ1-2
clone size: -
D gene: -
CDR3 protein: CASIHEQGGYGYTF
CDR3 DNA: TGTGCCAGCATCCACGAGCAGGGAGGGTATGGCTACACCTTC

V gene: TRBV6-6
J gene: TRBJ1-1
clone size: -
D gene: -
CDR3 protein: CASSFGEDTEAFF
CDR3 DNA: TGTGCCAGCAGTTTTGGGGAGGACACTGAAGCTTTCTTT

V gene: TRBV9
J gene: TRBJ2-3
clone size: once
D gene: -
CDR3 protein: CASSGKRAPTATDTQYF
CDR3 DNA: TGTGCCAGCAGCGGAAAGCGGGCCCCGACGGCCACAGATACGCAGTATTTT

V gene: TRBV7-2
J gene: TRBJ2-3
clone size: -
D gene: -
CDR3 protein: CASSLVPTDTQYF
CDR3 DNA: TGTGCCAGCAGCTTAGTACCCACAGATACGCAGTATTTT

V gene: TRBV5-8
J gene: TRBJ2-7
clone size: -
D gene: -
CDR3 protein: CASSLVGRSEQYF
CDR3 DNA: TGTGCCAGCAGCTTGGTGGGTAGGAGCGAGCAGTACTTC

V gene: TRBV7-2
J gene: TRBJ2-1
clone size: -
D gene: TRBD2
CDR3 protein: CASSPNPNVGLAASNEQFF
CDR3 DNA: TGTGCCAGCAGCCCCAACCCCAATGTGGGACTAGCGGCTTCCAATGAGCAGTTCTTC

V gene: TRBV5-1
J gene: TRBJ1-1
clone size: -
D gene: -
CDR3 protein: CASRGETEAFF
CDR3 DNA: TGCGCCAGCAGGGGGGAGACTGAAGCTTTCTTT

V gene: TRBV5-1
J gene: TRBJ2-7
clone size: -
D gene: TRBD2
CDR3 protein: CASSWEGSEQYF
CDR3 DNA: TGCGCCAGCAGCTGGGAGGGAAGCGAGCAGTACTTC

V gene: TRBV2
J gene: TRBJ1-1
clone size: -
D gene: -
CDR3 protein: CASSPMNTEAFF
CDR3 DNA: TGTGCCAGCAGTCCCATGAACACTGAAGCTTTCTTT